The T cell receptor beta chain under discussion was sequenced for a study of identical twins. TCRdb reprocessed the 5' RACE reads with MiXCR, giving one entry per CDR3 protein. The sample contains roughly 720,000 distinct CDR3 sequences, around a sixth of which appear only once. With 8 bases clipped from V and 9 bases from J, the junction kept 6 bases outside the gene matches. CDR1 and CDR2 (germline): LGHDT, YNNKEL (reference sequence). The CDR3 covers 14 residues. These records were also assigned to another study, of T cells expressing NK-cell markers.

The sequencing sample was made of PBMCs. The receptor comes from a young woman in good health. J is TRBJ2-1 and V is TRBV3-1; TRBD2 matches at 14 bases. In DNA, the CDR3 is TGTGCCAGCGGTCTCGGGACTAGCGGGGGTGAGCAGTTCTTC. This translates into CASGLGTSGGEQFF.